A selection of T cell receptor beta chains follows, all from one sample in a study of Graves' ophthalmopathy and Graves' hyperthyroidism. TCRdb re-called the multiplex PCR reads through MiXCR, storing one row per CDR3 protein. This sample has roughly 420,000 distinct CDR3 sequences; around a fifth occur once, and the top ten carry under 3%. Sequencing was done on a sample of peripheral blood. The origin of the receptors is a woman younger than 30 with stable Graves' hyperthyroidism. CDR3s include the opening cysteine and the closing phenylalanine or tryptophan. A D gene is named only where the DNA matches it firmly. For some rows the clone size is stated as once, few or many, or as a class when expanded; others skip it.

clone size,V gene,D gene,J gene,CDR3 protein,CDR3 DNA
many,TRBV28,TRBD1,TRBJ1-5,CASSGDRPWSNQPQHF,TGTGCCAGCAGTGGGGACAGGCCTTGGAGCAATCAGCCCCAGCATTTT
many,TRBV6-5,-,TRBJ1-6,CASSPDSQRISPLHF,TGTGCCAGCAGTCCAGACAGTCAGCGAATTTCACCCCTCCACTTT
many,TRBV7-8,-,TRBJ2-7,CASSLVRVSYEQYF,TGTGCCAGCAGCTTAGTAAGGGTCTCCTACGAGCAGTACTTC
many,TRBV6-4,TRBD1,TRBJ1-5,CASSDLEAGGFQPQHF,TGTGCCAGCAGTGATCTCGAGGCAGGGGGCTTTCAGCCCCAGCATTTT
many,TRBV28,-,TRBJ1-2,CASSTPRQAWNYGYTF,TGTGCCAGCAGTACCCCACGACAGGCTTGGAACTATGGCTACACCTTC
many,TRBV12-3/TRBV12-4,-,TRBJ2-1,CASSLGLPPYNEQFF,TGTGCCAGCAGTTTAGGCCTTCCCCCCTACAATGAGCAGTTCTTC
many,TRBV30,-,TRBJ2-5,CAWTTGRETQYF,TGTGCCTGGACAACAGGGAGGGAGACCCAGTACTTC
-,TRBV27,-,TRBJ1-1,CASSFMAKNSNTEAFF,TGTGCCAGCAGTTTTATGGCCAAAAATTCGAACACTGAAGCTTTCTTT
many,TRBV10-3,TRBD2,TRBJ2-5,CAISRAGGETQYF,TGTGCCATCAGCAGAGCGGGAGGAGAGACCCAGTACTTC
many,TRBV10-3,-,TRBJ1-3,CAISHSGNTIYF,TGTGCCATCAGTCACAGCGGAAACACCATATATTTT
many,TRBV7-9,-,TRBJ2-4,CASSRSDRKNIQYF,TGTGCCAGCAGCCGCTCGGACAGAAAAAACATTCAGTACTTC
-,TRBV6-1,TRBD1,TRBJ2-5,CASSRKPGQGPETQYF,TGTGCCAGCAGCCGTAAACCGGGACAGGGCCCAGAGACCCAGTACTTC
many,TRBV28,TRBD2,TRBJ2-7,CASQSGGAPYEQYF,TGTGCCAGCCAGAGCGGGGGGGCCCCCTACGAGCAGTACTTC
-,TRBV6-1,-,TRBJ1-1,CASSENSQRGTEAFF,TGTGCCAGCAGTGAAAATAGTCAAAGGGGCACTGAAGCTTTCTTT
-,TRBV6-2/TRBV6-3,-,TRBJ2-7,CASSTAQSPSYEQYF,TGTGCCAGCAGTACCGCCCAGTCTCCCTCCTACGAGCAGTACTTC
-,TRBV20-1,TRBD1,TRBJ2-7,CSARVPGQGTREQYF,TGCAGTGCTAGAGTTCCGGGACAGGGAACCCGCGAGCAGTACTTC
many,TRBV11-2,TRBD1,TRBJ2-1,CASSLVVTGSFAQFF,TGTGCCAGCAGCTTAGTTGTGACAGGGAGTTTTGCGCAGTTCTTC
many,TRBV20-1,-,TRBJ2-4,CSARVGGAKNIQYF,TGCAGTGCTAGAGTGGGGGGTGCCAAAAACATTCAGTACTTC
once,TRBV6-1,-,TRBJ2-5,CATKEREWETQYF,TGTGCCACCAAGGAACGGGAGTGGGAGACCCAGTACTTC
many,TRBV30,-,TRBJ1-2,CAWRQGFNYGYTF,TGTGCCTGGAGACAGGGATTTAACTATGGCTACACCTTC
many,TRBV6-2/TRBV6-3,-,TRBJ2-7,CASSYSSWGSSYEQYF,TGTGCCAGCAGTTACTCGAGTTGGGGGAGCTCCTACGAGCAGTACTTC
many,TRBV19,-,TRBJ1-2,CASSIESGRNYGYTF,TGTGCCAGTAGTATCGAATCCGGACGTAACTATGGCTACACCTTC
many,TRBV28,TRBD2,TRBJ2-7,CASSLIQKRESYEQYF,TGTGCCAGCAGTTTGATCCAGAAGCGGGAGTCCTACGAGCAGTACTTC
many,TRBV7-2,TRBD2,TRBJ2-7,CASSWTSGKYEQYF,TGTGCCAGCAGCTGGACTAGCGGGAAGTACGAGCAGTACTTC
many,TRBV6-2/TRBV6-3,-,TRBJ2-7,CASRHRALSRYEQYF,TGTGCCAGCAGGCATCGGGCCCTCTCCCGATACGAGCAGTACTTC
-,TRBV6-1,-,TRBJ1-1,CASSRQGKVKKNTEAFF,TGTGCCAGCAGTCGGCAAGGAAAAGTAAAGAAAAACACTGAAGCTTTCTTT
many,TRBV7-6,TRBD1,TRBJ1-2,CASSPGQGALYGYTF,TGTGCCAGCAGCCCCGGACAGGGGGCCTTATATGGCTACACCTTC
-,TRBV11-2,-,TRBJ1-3,CASSLLNWGGRSGNTIYF,TGTGCCAGCAGCCTATTAAACTGGGGGGGCAGGTCTGGAAACACCATATATTTT